This T cell receptor beta chain was recovered during a study of prognosis after radiotherapy for stage I lung cancer. Whole-study findings and limits: Counts of unique TCR clones fell following stereotactic body radiation therapy, median about 10,000 versus 6,900.

This clonotype has at least ten counts. Its antigen is undetermined. Using two-round multiplex PCR, the authors amplified TCR beta CDR3 from genomic DNA. Amplification during the initial PCR round employed primers specific to each TRBV and TRBJ gene. Each CDR3 protein gets one entry after TCRdb re-called the multiplex PCR reads with MiXCR. The sample lists roughly 15,000 distinct CDR3 sequences, more than 35% seen once, with approximately 40% in the top ten. CDR1 and CDR2 (germline): DFQATT, SNEGSKA (reference sequence). The CDR3 runs 15 residues. The V gene end was trimmed by 0 bases and the J gene end by 2 bases; junction bases not matched to a gene: 3.

The chain has TRBV20-1 and TRBJ2-7; 11 bases line up with TRBD2. Source: PBMCs, taken before or after stereotactic body radiation therapy (not recorded which). The source is a donor over 45 with non-small cell lung cancer. In nucleotides, the CDR3 is TGCAGTGCTAGAGACCAGACTAGCGGGGCCTACGAGCAGTACTTC. This gives the protein CSARDQTSGAYEQYF.